Listed below are T cell receptor beta chains from one sample, sequenced in a study of beta chain features in type 1 diabetes. The data were produced by immunoSEQ multiplex PCR, yet TCRdb's version contains in-frame clones alone and is incomplete. The sample lists some 900,000 clones; about a sixth were seen once. Sequencing was done on a sample of naive CD4+ T cells from blood. The receptors stem from a woman between 18 and 30 years old in good health. Both conserved end residues are part of each CDR3. The D gene is left open where the match is weak. For some rows the clone size is stated as once, few or many, or as a class when expanded; others skip it.

abundance	j_gene	v_gene	d_gene	CDR3aa	CDR3nt
-	TRBJ2-1	TRBV6-6	TRBD1	CASSYTPSQGAREQFF	TGTGCCAGCAGTTACACCCCCTCTCAGGGGGCAAGGGAGCAGTTCTTC
few	TRBJ1-3	TRBV6-6	TRBD1	CASSYSRGTAGNTIYF	TGTGCCAGCAGTTACTCTCGAGGGACAGCAGGAAACACCATATATTTT
few	TRBJ1-2	TRBV7-2	-	CASSLVDTSYGYTF	TGTGCCAGCAGCTTAGTGGACACCAGCTATGGCTACACCTTC
few	TRBJ1-1	TRBV10-3	-	CAISESRQRGAEAFF	TGTGCCATCAGTGAGTCGAGGCAGCGCGGGGCTGAAGCTTTCTTT
-	TRBJ2-2	TRBV7-2	-	CASSLIISDTGELFF	TGTGCCAGCAGCTTAATCATTTCGGATACCGGGGAGCTGTTTTTT
-	TRBJ2-1	TRBV29-1	TRBD1	CSVDQGRGREQFF	TGCAGCGTTGATCAGGGCAGGGGGCGGGAGCAGTTCTTC
few	TRBJ2-1	TRBV20-1	-	CSARDTGEQFF	TGCAGTGCTAGAGATACTGGAGAGCAGTTCTTC
-	TRBJ1-5	TRBV21-1	-	CASSIGEGNQPQHF	TGTGCCAGCAGCATAGGGGAAGGCAATCAGCCCCAGCATTTT
-	TRBJ2-3	TRBV5-1	-	CASSQTQGADTQYF	TGCGCCAGCAGTCAAACCCAGGGAGCAGATACGCAGTATTTT
-	TRBJ2-1	TRBV20-1	-	CRLTSPNEQFF	TGCAGGTTAACTAGCCCCAATGAGCAGTTCTTC
few	TRBJ2-7	TRBV10-3	-	CAISESPLMTGLSYEQYF	TGTGCCATCAGTGAGTCACCGTTGATGACAGGCCTCTCCTACGAGCAGTACTTC
-	TRBJ2-7	TRBV6-6	-	CASSLQGGHYEQYF	TGTGCCAGCAGTTTGCAGGGAGGCCACTACGAGCAGTACTTC
-	TRBJ1-2	TRBV6-1	-	CASSPTVNYGYTF	TGTGCCAGCAGTCCTACAGTGAACTATGGCTACACCTTC
once	TRBJ1-3	TRBV6-5	TRBD1	CASSYTSDRAGNTIYF	TGTGCCAGCAGTTACACGTCGGACAGGGCTGGAAACACCATATATTTT
-	TRBJ2-6	TRBV2	-	CASSETVPPGANVLTF	TGTGCCAGCAGTGAGACAGTGCCTCCTGGGGCCAACGTCCTGACTTTC
-	TRBJ2-7	TRBV25-1	TRBD2	CASSAGTSGSYEQYF	TGTGCCAGCAGTGCAGGGACTAGCGGTTCCTACGAGCAGTACTTC
few	TRBJ2-5	TRBV28	-	CASSLPGEETQYF	TGTGCCAGCAGTTTACCAGGGGAAGAGACCCAGTACTTC
-	TRBJ1-5	TRBV5-6	-	CASSYWTGNQPQHF	TGTGCCAGCAGCTACTGGACAGGCAATCAGCCCCAGCATTTT
-	TRBJ2-7	TRBV5-1	TRBD1	CASSLGGQGADEQYF	TGCGCCAGCAGCTTGGGAGGACAGGGAGCGGACGAGCAGTACTTC
few	TRBJ2-5	TRBV28	TRBD1	CASKQGAIETQYF	TGTGCCAGCAAGCAGGGGGCCATAGAGACCCAGTACTTC
few	TRBJ2-2	TRBV7-2	-	CASSLQGITGELFF	TGTGCCAGCAGCTTACAGGGAATCACCGGGGAGCTGTTTTTT
few	TRBJ2-7	TRBV18	TRBD2	CASSPTSVSYEQYF	TGTGCCAGCTCACCTACTAGCGTCTCCTACGAGCAGTACTTC
few	TRBJ1-2	TRBV28	-	CASSLWDYGYTF	TGTGCCAGTAGCCTATGGGACTATGGCTACACCTTC
-	TRBJ2-5	TRBV18	-	CASSPGQTGETQYF	TGTGCCAGCTCACCAGGACAGACGGGGGAGACCCAGTACTTC
-	TRBJ2-3	TRBV18	-	CASSPRIHRTDTQYF	TGTGCCAGCTCACCCCGGATTCATCGCACAGATACGCAGTATTTT
-	TRBJ2-7	TRBV10-3	-	CATARTTTYEQYF	TGTGCCACCGCACGCACTACTACGTACGAGCAGTACTTC
-	TRBJ2-1	TRBV2	-	CASSVSGNNEQFF	TGTGCCAGCAGTGTGTCGGGGAACAATGAGCAGTTCTTC
-	TRBJ2-1	TRBV28	TRBD2	CASSWPSGRDNNEQFF	TGTGCCAGCAGTTGGCCTAGCGGGAGGGATAACAATGAGCAGTTCTTC
few	TRBJ2-7	TRBV10-3	-	CAISDARAEQYF	TGTGCCATCAGTGACGCCCGGGCAGAGCAGTACTTC
few	TRBJ1-2	TRBV6-5	-	CASSYNYGYTF	TGTGCCAGCAGTTATAACTATGGCTACACCTTC
few	TRBJ2-1	TRBV28	TRBD2	CASTPNSGREGRYEQFF	TGTGCCAGCACACCCAACTCAGGGCGGGAGGGCCGGTATGAGCAGTTCTTC
-	TRBJ2-1	TRBV5-4	TRBD2	CASWSGTTHNEQFF	TGTGCCAGCTGGTCCGGGACTACCCACAATGAGCAGTTCTTC
few	TRBJ2-3	TRBV5-1	TRBD2	CASSLLAGEDTQYF	TGCGCCAGCAGCCTACTAGCGGGAGAGGATACGCAGTATTTT
few	TRBJ1-2	TRBV6-5	-	CASGWTANYGYTF	TGTGCCAGCGGCTGGACAGCTAACTATGGCTACACCTTC
-	TRBJ2-7	TRBV11-2	-	CASSLDRSDEQYF	TGTGCCAGCAGCTTAGACAGGTCAGACGAGCAGTACTTC
-	TRBJ2-3	TRBV7-6	-	CASSPTGYLGTDTQYF	TGTGCCAGCAGCCCTACTGGGTATTTGGGCACAGATACGCAGTATTTT
-	TRBJ1-4	TRBV4-2	-	CASSQGHSQGYEKLFF	TGTGCCAGCAGCCAAGGTCATTCGCAGGGATATGAAAAACTGTTTTTT
few	TRBJ1-4	TRBV5-8	TRBD1	CASSFPGQGEKLFF	TGTGCCAGCAGCTTCCCGGGACAGGGGGAAAAACTGTTTTTT
-	TRBJ1-5	TRBV28	TRBD1	CASSPVGTGVSPQHF	TGTGCCAGCAGCCCCGTTGGGACAGGGGTTTCGCCCCAGCATTTT
few	TRBJ2-1	TRBV9	-	CASSVGRASIIWNEQFF	TGTGCCAGCAGCGTAGGGAGGGCTAGCATCATTTGGAATGAGCAGTTCTTC
once	TRBJ2-7	TRBV6-5	-	CASSAPGRSSYEQYF	TGTGCCAGCAGCGCTCCGGGACGGAGCTCCTACGAGCAGTACTTC
few	TRBJ2-2	TRBV6-6	-	CASSYPQGNTGELFF	TGTGCCAGCAGTTACCCTCAGGGGAACACCGGGGAGCTGTTTTTT
-	TRBJ2-2	TRBV7-9	-	CASSSDLNTGELFF	TGTGCCAGCAGCTCGGACCTGAACACCGGGGAGCTGTTTTTT
few	TRBJ2-7	TRBV18	TRBD2	CASSGAGADEQYF	TGTGCCAGCTCAGGAGCGGGAGCCGACGAGCAGTACTTC
few	TRBJ2-7	TRBV7-9	-	CASSLMTPIAEQYF	TGTGCCAGCAGCTTAATGACACCCATTGCCGAGCAGTACTTC
-	TRBJ2-7	TRBV11-2	-	CASSTLTGFYEQYF	TGTGCCAGCAGCACACTGACAGGATTTTACGAGCAGTACTTC
many	TRBJ2-3	TRBV5-5	-	CASSPEVTQYF	TGTGCCAGCAGCCCGGAGGTTACGCAGTATTTT
few	TRBJ2-1	TRBV11-2	TRBD2	CASSFQLAGGPSLFF	TGTGCCAGCAGCTTTCAACTAGCGGGAGGGCCTTCGCTTTTCTTC
few	TRBJ1-2	TRBV7-2	-	CASSSTHAGTAAYGYTF	TGTGCCAGCAGCTCGACCCACGCCGGGACGGCGGCCTATGGCTACACCTTC
once	TRBJ2-5	TRBV7-9	TRBD1	CASSPRTGIGETQYF	TGTGCCAGCAGCCCCAGGACAGGGATTGGGGAGACCCAGTACTTC
-	TRBJ2-7	TRBV28	-	CASSRYEQYF	TGTGCCAGCAGTCGATACGAGCAGTACTTC
-	TRBJ2-1	TRBV18	-	CASSPPSRHEDEQFF	TGTGCCAGCTCACCACCGTCCAGGCATGAGGATGAGCAGTTCTTC
-	TRBJ2-1	TRBV5-1	-	CASSNTGGAYNEQFF	TGCGCCAGCAGCAATACAGGGGGGGCCTACAATGAGCAGTTCTTC
few	TRBJ2-2	TRBV27	-	CASSSRDSTGELFF	TGTGCCAGCAGTTCCAGAGACTCAACCGGGGAGCTGTTTTTT
-	TRBJ2-3	TRBV4-1	TRBD2	CASSPTGRYTILSTDTQYF	TGCGCCAGCAGCCCCACCGGGAGGTACACTATACTTAGCACAGATACGCAGTATTTT